Below, 17 T cell receptor beta chains from the same sample are listed, as sequenced in a study of identical twins. TCRdb itself ran the 5' RACE reads through MiXCR, one entry per CDR3 protein. The table lists around 1.7 million distinct CDR3 sequences, about 31% of them singletons, with about 0.3% in the top ten. The sequencing input was cord blood. Receptors were obtained from a newborn girl in good health.

The chain carries TRBV4-1 and TRBJ2-7; TRBD1 might be the D (6 bases). V was shortened by 1 base and J by 3 bases, with 19 bases between the two germline ends. Germline V CDR1 and CDR2: MGHRA, YSYEKL. The CDR3 contains 17 residues. The CDR3 DNA sequence: TGCGCCAGCAGCCAAGTTACGCCCGGGACAACAATCTACGAGCAGTACTTC. Translation gives CASSQVTPGTTIYEQYF.

This clonotype was seen only a few times. This rearrangement joins TRBV7-9 to TRBJ2-7; tentative D call: TRBD2 (5 bases). V was cut by 10 bases and J by 2 bases, with 12 bases left in between. The CDR3 length is 12 residues. Looked up from germline, CDR1 is SEHNR and CDR2 is FQNEAQ (reference sequence). The CDR3 DNA follows: TGTGCCACCGACACTAGTCCCTACGAGCAGTACTTC. Translation: CATDTSPYEQYF.

This chain uses TRBV9 with TRBJ2-7, with a tentative D call TRBD2 (6 bases). The J call may not be correct, given that the DNA end is closer to TRBJ2-5. Germline CDR1 SGDLS, CDR2 YYNGEE. There are 17 residues in the CDR3. For the CDR3, the DNA is TGTGCCAGCAGCGTAAATTGGGGCCCCGGGAGAGCAGAGACCCAGTACTTC. Protein: CASSVNWGPGRAETQYF.

This clonotype was observed a handful of times. The V call is TRBV6-5, the J call TRBJ1-2; tentatively, D is TRBD1 (6 bases). Germline V gene data show CDR1 as MNHEY and CDR2 as SVGAGI. V lost 0 bases to trimming and J lost 1 base, with 9 bases between them. The CDR3 extends over 15 amino acids. CDR3 in DNA: TGTGCCAGCAGTTACTCCGGACAGATTAACTATGGCTACACCTTC. It yields the protein CASSYSGQINYGYTF.

This clonotype was detected a few times. V is TRBV4-1 and J is TRBJ2-4, with TRBD1 matching 9 bases. This CDR3 spans 18 amino acids. V trimming: 1 base; J trimming: 0 bases; junction bases outside the gene matches: 7. The germline CDR1 and CDR2 sequences are MGHRA and YSYEKL. CDR3 in DNA: TGCGCCAGCAGCCAAGGAGGTGGGACAGGGAGAGCCAAAAACATTCAGTACTTC. Translation gives CASSQGGGTGRAKNIQYF.

The CDR3 nucleotides are TGCGCCAGCAGACACAGGTCAACTAATGAAAAACTGTTTTTT. It yields the protein CASRHRSTNEKLFF. The chain is built from TRBV5-1 and TRBJ1-4, with D possibly matching TRBD1 (5 bases). CDR1 and CDR2 from the germline V gene are SGHRS and YFSETQ. V was clipped by 5 bases and J by 0 bases, with 8 bases between them. The CDR3 is 14 amino acids.

This clonotype was counted between two and nine times. V is TRBV5-1 and J is TRBJ2-1; 7 bases match TRBD2. The CDR3 sequence is 15 residues long. Trimming removed 6 bases from V and 4 bases from J; junction bases left unmatched: 10. Germline V gives CDR1 SGHRS, CDR2 YFSETQ. CDR3 DNA: TGCGCCAGCACCGTAGGACTAGAAAATTACAATGAGCAGTTCTTC. Protein: CASTVGLENYNEQFF.

The J gene is TRBJ2-1, the V gene TRBV21-1; the table's D call, TRBD1, was not checked against the DNA. TRBV21-1 is termed a pseudogene. This CDR3 is 17 amino acids long. The CDR3, as DNA: TGTGCCAGCAGCGAGAGAGACAGTGGGCCCTCCTACAATGAGCAGTTCTTC. Translated: CASSERDSGPSYNEQFF.

The rearrangement uses TRBV6-5 and TRBJ2-1; 10 positions agree with TRBD2. Germline lookup yields CDR1 MNHEY and CDR2 SVGAGI. This CDR3 comprises 17 residues. J was trimmed by 1 base and V by 5 bases; bases with no gene match: 8. The CDR3 is CASSHRTSGLSYNEQFF. As DNA, the CDR3 is TGTGCCAGCAGTCACAGGACTAGCGGTCTTTCCTACAATGAGCAGTTCTTC.

This rearrangement joins TRBV2 to TRBJ2-7, with a tentative D call TRBD1 (5 bases). Trimming took 8 bases from V and 3 from J, leaving 14 bases between them. The CDR3 runs 13 residues. Germline V CDR1 and CDR2: SNHLY, FYNNEI. The CDR3 sequence: CASLRQGVYEQYF. DNA of the CDR3: TGTGCCAGCTTACGGCAGGGTGTCTACGAGCAGTACTTC.

This clonotype was detected a few times. This rearrangement joins TRBV6-5 to TRBJ2-1; D gene unclear. The CDR3 consists of 15 residues. The germline V gene encodes CDR1 MNHEY and CDR2 SVGAGI. V lost 0 bases and J 2 bases, leaving 8 bases between the germline ends. This CDR3 reads CASSYSVQAYNEQFF. CDR3 nucleotides: TGTGCCAGCAGTTACTCGGTCCAGGCCTACAATGAGCAGTTCTTC.

This clonotype showed up just a few times. The chain combines TRBV5-4 with TRBJ1-2; D remains ambiguous. CDR3 size: 14 residues. V was pared by 4 bases and J by 0 bases, with 10 bases between. Germline V CDR1 and CDR2: SGHNT, YYREEE (reference sequence). For the CDR3, the DNA is TGTGCCAGCAGCCCGGTTCCAGCTAACTATGGCTACACCTTC. Translating gives CASSPVPANYGYTF.

A word on this clonotype: The junction does not match germline at one end; this may be a read error. This chain joins TRBV28 and TRBJ2-5, with TRBD2 matching 7 bases. Germline loops: CDR1 MDHEN, CDR2 SYDVKM. The CDR3 is 13 amino acids. The CDR3 DNA reads TGTGCCGGCAGTGCACTAGCGCAAGAGACCCAGTACTTC. Translating it yields CAGSALAQETQYF.

The chain employs TRBV20-1 and TRBJ1-2, with D unclear. The V end was cut by 3 bases, the J end by 0 bases, with 8 bases between. CDR1 and CDR2 (germline): DFQATT, SNEGSKA (reference sequence). There are 13 residues in the CDR3. The CDR3 reads CSARADSNYGYTF. CDR3 sequence (DNA): TGCAGTGCTAGGGCGGACTCTAACTATGGCTACACCTTC.

In this sample, this clonotype turned up many times. The V call is TRBV27, the J call TRBJ2-1, with 14 bases fitting TRBD2. CDR3 length equals 15 residues. J was trimmed by 6 bases and V by 2 bases; bases with no gene match: 0. Germline-derived CDR1 and CDR2 are MNHEY and SMNVEV (reference sequence). The CDR3 nucleotides read TGTGCCAGCAGTTTAGGGACTAGCGGGAGCAATGAGCAGTTCTTC. It codes for CASSLGTSGSNEQFF.

This chain uses TRBV7-9 with TRBJ2-7; 10 positions agree with TRBD2. The CDR3 length is 15 residues. J gave up 3 bases and V 3 bases, and 5 bases lay outside the gene matches. Per the germline V gene, CDR1 is SEHNR and CDR2 is FQNEAQ (reference sequence). This chain's CDR3 is CASSFAGTSDYEQYF. As DNA, the CDR3 is TGTGCCAGCAGCTTCGCCGGGACTAGCGACTACGAGCAGTACTTC.

Turning to this clonotype: The junction and the germline gene differ at one end; a read error may be behind it. The chain has TRBV6-1 and TRBJ2-1, with 8 bases fitting TRBD1. The CDR3 contains 14 residues. The V gene's germline CDR1 is MNHNS and CDR2 SASEGT. CDR3 region: CASSVDRAYSEQFF. The CDR3 bases are TGTGCCAGCAGTGTGGACAGGGCTTACAGTGAGCAGTTCTTC.